This T cell receptor (beta chain) came from a study of beta chain features in type 1 diabetes. Study details: Healthy donors resembled patients in age, gender and cell yields. Study conclusions and caveats: Type 1 diabetes patients had TCRB CDR3s that were shorter (moderately but significantly so) in all four CD4+ subsets.

The study reverse transcribed the entire isolated RNA, so it sequenced expressed TCRB transcripts. The method was immunoSEQ multiplex PCR; TCRdb's version includes in-frame clones alone and lacks a portion of them. This table has under 800,000 clones, 15% to 19% appearing once. Germline values: CDR1 SEHNR, CDR2 FQNEAQ (reference sequence). V was pared by 1 base and J by 7 bases, with 5 bases of the junction left unmatched. The CDR3 runs to 16 residues. There was one heparinised blood draw per donor, averaging around 0.11 L. Staining for CD45RO/CCR7/CD25/CD127/CD95/CD27 allowed sorting of CD4+ naive, central memory, regulatory and stem cell-like memory cells. About this clone itself: Its target is not known.

Sequencing input: naive CD4+ T cells from blood. J is TRBJ1-6 and V is TRBV7-9; 9 positions agree with TRBD1. This TCR was sampled from a young man in good health. CDR3 sequence: CASSLEWGQGNSPLHF. The DNA of the CDR3 is TGTGCCAGCAGCTTAGAGTGGGGACAGGGCAATTCACCCCTCCACTTT. The full variable domain, in which reference TRBV7-9 and TRBJ1-6 provide the parts outside the CDR3, is DTGVSQNPRHKITKRGQNVTFRCDPISEHNRLYWYRQTLGQGPEFLTYFQNEAQLEKSRLLSDRFSAERPKGSFSTLEIQRTEQGDSAMYLCASSLEWGQGNSPLHFGNGTRLTVT.